This paragraph reports one T cell receptor beta chain. Method: immunoSEQ multiplex PCR; TCRdb's copy keeps in-frame clones and lacks some. The sample includes around 150,000 clones, around 93% of them seen just once. The data were obtained in a study of blood T cell repertoires in COVID-19. From germline, CDR1 is SGHDT and CDR2 YYEEEE. Trimming left V 5 bases short and J 4 bases short, with 9 bases between. The CDR3 spans 12 residues. Recruited during active infection, patients (from Seattle) were subsequently followed longitudinally. V usage is TRBV5-6 and J usage is TRBJ1-2, with a tentative D call TRBD1 (5 bases). The sequence was collected from a man aged 25-45 years with COVID-19, enrolled during active disease. Specimen: peripheral blood. The CDR3 DNA sequence: TGTGCCAGCAGACAGGCGAGCTATGGCTACACCTTC. Its protein is CASRQASYGYTF.